Shown below are 15 T cell receptor beta chains from a single sample sequenced in a study of post-analysis software for immune sequencing data. TCR beta cDNA libraries had unique molecular identifiers. TCRdb redid the calling of the PCR reads with MiXCR, one entry per CDR3 protein. The data hold hundreds of thousands of distinct CDR3 sequences, with 25% to 30% observed a single time. Which antigens these TCRs recognize remains unknown. Study observations and caveats: With TRBV5-6, TRBV5-1 and TRBV20-1 included, a handful of TRBV segments were more frequent in patients than in controls.

Sample: blood. These receptors originate from a girl aged 5-17 years with multiple sclerosis.

This clonotype was found a few times. The junction departs from the called germline gene at one end, perhaps through a read error. The V gene is TRBV9, the J gene TRBJ2-6; D remains unclear. Germline V gene sequence: CDR1 SGDLS, CDR2 YYNGEE. This CDR3 spans 15 amino acids. CDR3 DNA: TGTGCCGGCAGCGTACATAGTCCTGGGGCCAACGTCCTGACTTTC. As protein: CAGSVHSPGANVLTF.

There are many counts of this clonotype. J is TRBJ2-5 and V is TRBV15; D perhaps matches TRBD1 (6 bases). CDR3 length equals 13 residues. Trimming shortened V by 1 base and J by 4 bases, and 7 bases separated the two germline ends. Germline CDR1 LNHNV, CDR2 YYDKDF (reference sequence). The CDR3 region is CATSRGTAETQYF. The CDR3 coding sequence is TGTGCCACCAGCAGAGGGACAGCAGAGACCCAGTACTTC. Using reference TRBV15 and TRBJ2-5 for the parts outside the CDR3, the full variable domain is DAMVIQNPRYQVTQFGKPVTLSCSQTLNHNVMYWYQQKSSQAPKLLFHYYDKDFNNEADTPDNFQSRRPNTSFCFLDIRSPGLGDTAMYLCATSRGTAETQYFGPGTRLLVL.

This clonotype was recorded once. This sequence joins TRBV28 and TRBJ2-7; D is unclear. This CDR3 has 15 residues. Germline-derived CDR1 and CDR2 are MDHEN and SYDVKM. Trimming stripped 1 base from V and 3 bases from J, with 13 bases between. The CDR3 nucleotides read TGTGCCAGCAGTTTATTAGTGGGTCTGTACTACGAGCAGTACTTC. It encodes CASSLLVGLYYEQYF.

The rearrangement links TRBV20-1 to TRBJ2-3; 7 bases map to TRBD2. V lost 5 bases, J lost 2 bases, and 16 bases stayed unmatched. CDR1 is DFQATT and CDR2 is SNEGSKA in the germline V gene (reference sequence). The CDR3 sequence is 17 residues long. The CDR3, as DNA: TGCAGTGCTCAGCCCGGTTTGGCGGGAGCCTTCACAGATACGCAGTATTTT. Translating it yields CSAQPGLAGAFTDTQYF.

This clonotype was observed a few times. The chain links TRBV29-1 to TRBJ2-5; D may be TRBD2 (5 bases). The CDR3 contains 16 residues. The germline V and J ends were trimmed by 3 bases and 0 bases, with 17 bases remaining between them. Germline V gene data show CDR1 as SQVTM and CDR2 as ANQGSEA. This CDR3 is CSVEGAGWSHQETQYF. In nucleotides, the CDR3 is TGCAGCGTTGAGGGAGCCGGTTGGTCGCACCAAGAGACCCAGTACTTC.

This clonotype was seen only a few times. V usage is TRBV7-9 and J usage is TRBJ2-1; TRBD2 aligns across 9 bases. From germline, CDR1 is SEHNR and CDR2 FQNEAQ (reference sequence). This CDR3 comprises 15 residues. The junction had 10 bases not matched to a gene; V was cut back by 5 bases and J by 8 bases. The CDR3 coding sequence is TGTGCCAGCAGCGCGACTAGCGGATTACAATATGAGCAGTTCTTC. Residues: CASSATSGLQYEQFF. Based on the CDR3 plus reference TRBV7-9 and TRBJ2-1, the full variable domain is DTGVSQNPRHKITKRGQNVTFRCDPISEHNRLYWYRQTLGQGPEFLTYFQNEAQLEKSRLLSDRFSAERPKGSFSTLEIQRTEQGDSAMYLCASSATSGLQYEQFFGPGTRLTVL.

The chain has TRBV20-1 and TRBJ2-4; tentative D call: TRBD2 (6 bases). The CDR3 spans 14 residues. Germline V CDR1 and CDR2: DFQATT, SNEGSKA (reference sequence). Trimming took 1 base from V and 6 from J, leaving 13 bases between them. The CDR3 sequence is CSARAGVGINIQYF. The CDR3, as DNA: TGCAGTGCTAGAGCGGGGGTTGGGATAAACATTCAGTACTTC.

This clonotype turned up a few times. This chain uses TRBV2 with TRBJ2-7; tentatively, D is TRBD1 or TRBD2 (6 bases each). Germline CDR1 is SNHLY and CDR2 is FYNNEI. This CDR3 is 14 amino acids long. V shed 7 bases and J shed 7 bases, with 20 bases lying between them. In DNA, the CDR3 is TGTGCCAGCACAACGATACGGGGGCGGAGAGAGCAGTACTTC. Translated: CASTTIRGRREQYF.

The chain links TRBV3-1 to TRBJ1-2; 7 bases are a match to TRBD1. V lost 5 bases to trimming and J lost 6 bases; unmatched junction nucleotides: 6. The CDR3 contains 13 residues. Per the germline V gene, CDR1 is LGHDT and CDR2 is YNNKEL (reference sequence). The CDR3 spells CASSRGTVDGYTF. CDR3 DNA sequence: TGTGCCAGCAGCAGAGGGACAGTCGATGGCTACACCTTC.

This chain joins TRBV9 and TRBJ2-5, with no clear D. V lost 3 bases, J lost 2 bases, and 8 bases lay in between. The V gene's germline CDR1 is SGDLS and CDR2 YYNGEE. The CDR3 covers 13 residues. This CDR3 reads CASSGGPQETQYF. CDR3 DNA: TGTGCCAGCAGCGGGGGTCCTCAAGAGACCCAGTACTTC.

The chain carries TRBV20-1 and TRBJ1-1; D call uncertain. The V end lost 6 bases, the J end lost 4 bases, and 21 bases lay between the germline ends. Germline assignment: CDR1 DFQATT and CDR2 SNEGSKA (reference sequence). There are 15 residues in the CDR3. In nucleotides, the CDR3 is TGCAGTGCCGGAGGGCAGCGAATATTTATCACTGAAGCTTTCTTT. Translating gives CSAGGQRIFITEAFF.

This clonotype was recorded a few times. The gene calls are TRBV29-1 and TRBJ2-5; TRBD2 aligns across 9 bases. This CDR3 has 14 amino acids. Germline trimming cut 7 bases from V and 11 bases from J; bases unmatched to any gene: 17. Germline CDR1 is SQVTM and CDR2 is ANQGSEA. CDR3 sequence reads: CSAGWASGTGEQYF. The CDR3 DNA reads TGCAGCGCTGGGTGGGCTAGCGGGACCGGTGAGCAGTACTTC.

V and J are TRBV5-1 and TRBJ2-5; 11 bases line up with TRBD2. The CDR3 contains 18 residues. In germline, CDR1 is SGHRS, CDR2 YFSETQ. Trimming took 1 base from V and 3 from J; bases not matched to a gene: 11. CDR3 nucleotides: TGCGCCAGCAGCTTGCCTTTTAGCGGGAGGGCCGGGGAAGAGACCCAGTACTTC. Translated, it gives CASSLPFSGRAGEETQYF. The full variable domain, in which reference TRBV5-1 and TRBJ2-5 provide the parts outside the CDR3, is KAGVTQTPRYLIKTRGQQVTLSCSPISGHRSVSWYQQTPGQGLQFLFEYFSETQRNKGNFPGRFSGRQFSNSRSEMNVSTLELGDSALYLCASSLPFSGRAGEETQYFGPGTRLLVL.

This clonotype has just one count. The chain employs TRBV29-1 and TRBJ1-2, with 8 bases that match TRBD1. Germline values: CDR1 SQVTM, CDR2 ANQGSEA. Trimming took 7 bases from V and 2 from J; bases not matched to a gene: 3. The CDR3 consists of 12 residues. The CDR3 protein is CSARTGNYGYTF. The CDR3 DNA reads TGCAGCGCCCGGACAGGGAACTATGGCTACACCTTC.

In this sample, this clonotype turned up many times. J is TRBJ2-3 and V is TRBV7-2; D is perhaps TRBD2 (6 bases). From germline, CDR1 is SGHTA and CDR2 FQGNSA. The CDR3 loop spans 15 amino acids. Trimming cost V 3 bases and J 1 base, with 11 bases left between them. CDR3 coding DNA: TGTGCCAGCAGCTTGGTCGCTAGCGGCACAGATACGCAGTATTTT. Amino acids: CASSLVASGTDTQYF.